The 17 T cell receptor beta chains presented below share a single source sample, sequenced in a study of OX40 agonist ivuxolimab in advanced cancers. The data were produced by immunoSEQ multiplex PCR, yet TCRdb's version contains in-frame clones alone and is incomplete. The sample has roughly 80,000 clones; approximately 86% are singletons. This specimen was CD4+ or CD8+ T cells sorted from blood, taken in a trial of the OX40 agonist ivuxolimab. Every receptor here comes from an adult with an advanced solid tumor such as melanoma, head and neck, liver or kidney cancer.

The V gene is TRBV28, the J gene TRBJ2-7, with D perhaps matching TRBD2 (5 bases). The CDR3 is made up of 15 amino acids. CDR1 MDHEN and CDR2 SYDVKM come from the germline V gene. V was shortened by 6 bases and J by 0 bases, with 15 bases between the two germline ends. The CDR3, as DNA: TGTGCCAGCAGCTTCTTCGGGGTTAGCTCCTACGAGCAGTACTTC. Residues: CASSFFGVSSYEQYF.

This clone was observed a single time. The rearrangement joins TRBV27 to TRBJ1-6; D gene uncertain. Trimming removed 3 bases at V and 9 bases at J, with 12 bases between. The germline CDR1 and CDR2 sequences are MNHEY and SMNVEV (reference sequence). The CDR3 consists of 14 residues. Here the CDR3 reads CASSFRPAGSPLHF. CDR3 DNA: TGTGCCAGCAGTTTTAGACCGGCGGGTTCACCCCTCCACTTT.

This clone was seen only a few times. This chain links TRBV2 with TRBJ1-3; 11 bases match TRBD1. Germline-derived CDR1 and CDR2 are SNHLY and FYNNEI. Trimming took 2 bases from V and 3 from J; bases not matched to a gene: 9. CDR3 length: 18 amino acids. The CDR3: CASSELGQGAKFGNTIYF. In nucleotides, the CDR3 is TGTGCCAGCAGTGAATTAGGACAGGGGGCGAAATTTGGAAACACCATATATTTT.

The CDR3 DNA sequence: TGTGCCAGCAGCTCCGGACAGAACTATGGCTACACCTTC. Translating gives CASSSGQNYGYTF. The chain uses TRBV7-6 and TRBJ1-2, with a weak D call TRBD1 (6 bases). CDR1 is SGHVS, CDR2 FNYEAQ, per germline. The CDR3 sequence is 13 residues long. The V end was cut by 4 bases, the J end by 2 bases, with 8 bases between.

The rearrangement links TRBV7-2 to TRBJ2-4, with 8 bases aligning to TRBD1. Germline V CDR1 and CDR2: SGHTA, FQGNSA. This CDR3 is built from 14 residues. Losses at the gene ends were 2 bases for V and 8 bases for J; bases not matched to a gene: 5. This CDR3 reads CASSLRHRGDIQYF. The CDR3, as DNA: TGTGCCAGCAGCTTAAGACACAGGGGGGACATTCAGTACTTC.

The chain employs TRBV10-3 and TRBJ1-4; 8 nucleotides match TRBD1. Losses at the gene ends were 5 bases for V and 0 bases for J; bases not matched to a gene: 5. This CDR3 has 16 amino acids. The V gene's germline CDR1 is ENHRY and CDR2 SYGVKD. CDR3 residues: CAISPGQGATNEKLFF. The CDR3 DNA sequence: TGTGCCATCAGTCCCGGACAGGGAGCAACTAATGAAAAACTGTTTTTT.

This clone was recorded a few times. The chain carries TRBV28 and TRBJ1-5, with a possible D match to TRBD1 (6 bases). V shed 6 bases and J shed 4 bases, with 22 bases lying between them. CDR1 is MDHEN and CDR2 is SYDVKM in the germline V gene. The CDR3 runs 17 residues. The CDR3 region has the DNA TGTGCCAGCAGGTCCCGGGACAAGGGGCTGTGGAATCAGCCCCAGCATTTT. Translation: CASRSRDKGLWNQPQHF.

The chain has TRBV7-2 and TRBJ2-1; TRBD2 might be the D (7 bases). The CDR3 contains 16 residues. V lost 1 base and J 2 bases, leaving 12 bases between the germline ends. The germline V gene has CDR1 SGHTA and CDR2 FQGNSA. CDR3 protein: CASSLGAGAAYNEQFF. The DNA for the CDR3 is TGTGCCAGCAGCTTAGGGGCGGGGGCGGCCTACAATGAGCAGTTCTTC.

The table lists this clone with a few counts. The chain joins TRBV5-1 to TRBJ2-3; 8 bases are shared with TRBD1. Unmatched junction bases numbered 12, after V lost 3 bases and J lost 6 bases. The germline V gene encodes CDR1 SGHRS and CDR2 YFSETQ. The CDR3 sequence is 16 residues long. The CDR3 spells CASSSGQAPGFDTQYF. The CDR3 DNA sequence: TGCGCCAGCAGCTCGGGACAGGCCCCAGGATTTGATACGCAGTATTTT.

The chain combines TRBV4-3 with TRBJ2-3, with a tentative D call TRBD2 (6 bases). V was clipped by 1 base and J by 2 bases, with 10 bases between them. Germline-derived CDR1 and CDR2 are LGHNA and YSLEER. The CDR3 sequence is 15 residues long. CDR3 sequence: CASSQGRLDTDTQYF. For the CDR3, the DNA is TGCGCCAGCAGCCAAGGAAGACTAGACACAGATACGCAGTATTTT.

The rearrangement joins TRBV28 to TRBJ2-5; 9 bases are a match to TRBD2. The CDR3 sequence is 15 residues long. The germline CDR1 and CDR2 sequences are MDHEN and SYDVKM. J was trimmed by 5 bases and V by 4 bases; bases with no gene match: 8. The CDR3 protein is CASSSPLAGMETQYF. The CDR3 coding sequence is TGTGCCAGCAGTTCCCCCCTAGCGGGAATGGAGACCCAGTACTTC.

The chain couples TRBV11-2 to TRBJ1-2; D is ambiguous. Germline V lookup: CDR1 SGHAT, CDR2 FQNNGV. The CDR3 spans 13 residues. V lost 5 bases to trimming and J lost 3 bases, with 10 bases between them. The CDR3, as DNA: TGTGCCAGCAGCCCGGGGAGGCACTATGGCTACACCTTC. Translation gives CASSPGRHYGYTF.

The gene calls are TRBV10-3 and TRBJ2-3; the D gene is possibly TRBD1 (5 bases). Trimming pared 5 bases from V and 0 bases from J, leaving 12 bases between. CDR3 length: 15 amino acids. Per germline, CDR1 ENHRY and CDR2 SYGVKD. As DNA, the CDR3 is TGTGCCATCAGTAAACAGGTTCTTAGCACAGATACGCAGTATTTT. Amino acid sequence: CAISKQVLSTDTQYF.

V and J are TRBV19 and TRBJ2-3; D gene uncertain. The CDR3 has 15 residues. Trimming shortened V by 11 bases and J by 0 bases, and 18 bases separated the two germline ends. Germline-derived CDR1 and CDR2 are LNHDA and SQIVND (reference sequence). The CDR3, as DNA: TGTGCCGTGGGGAAAGCAGGCACTAGCACAGATACGCAGTATTTT. Its translation is CAVGKAGTSTDTQYF.

The chain couples TRBV4-3 to TRBJ1-4; D is unresolved. Germline V lookup: CDR1 LGHNA, CDR2 YSLEER. V lost 2 bases and J 10 bases, leaving 23 bases between the germline ends. The CDR3 loop spans 17 amino acids. CDR3: CASSQTFEGPPKGKLFF. CDR3 DNA: TGCGCCAGCAGCCAAACCTTTGAGGGCCCCCCAAAGGGAAAACTGTTTTTT.

CDR3 in DNA: TGCGCCAGCAGTCAAACCCGTCGAGTCCGGATCCACGAGCAGTACTTC. Amino acid sequence: CASSQTRRVRIHEQYF. The J gene is TRBJ2-7, the V gene TRBV23-1, with unresolved D. TRBV23-1 is an ORF for which the function is uncertain. V lost 2 bases and J 5 bases, leaving 19 bases between the germline ends. The CDR3 extends over 16 amino acids.

This clone has just one count. The chain carries TRBV6-6 and TRBJ1-1; a weak D match, TRBD1 (5 bases). CDR1 and CDR2 from the germline V gene are MNHNY and SVGAGI (reference sequence). Trimming stripped 7 bases from V and 2 bases from J, with 14 bases between. The CDR3 has 14 residues. DNA of the CDR3: TGTGCCAGCATGATGGGGCTTTTCAACACTGAAGCTTTCTTT. This translates into CASMMGLFNTEAFF.